The source of this T cell receptor (beta chain) is a study of cytomegalovirus exposure and HLA in healthy donors. Study in general: As released early, the data held about 85 million unique TCRs from HLA-typed donors.

Likely unrecorded immune exposures existed in these nominally healthy donors. In the PCR, 60 Vbeta and 13 Jbeta primers were used. The data were produced by immunoSEQ multiplex PCR, yet TCRdb's version contains in-frame clones alone and is incomplete. The sample has around 92,000 clones, about 85% seen once. In germline, CDR1 is MDHEN, CDR2 SYDVKM. V was pared by 6 bases and J by 3 bases, with 3 bases of the junction left unmatched. The CDR3 extends over 14 amino acids. General study findings and limits: Indistinguishability led to the exclusion of some V segments, TRBV6-2 and TRBV6-3 included.

Comments on this clone: The antigen is undetermined.

Sequencing was carried out using PBMCs. This TCR was recovered from a girl aged 2 to 9 in good health and CMV-seropositive. The chain is built from TRBV28 and TRBJ1-5; 9 bases are shared with TRBD1. The CDR3: CASRGQGTNQPQHF. CDR3 DNA: TGTGCCAGCAGAGGACAGGGGACCAATCAGCCCCAGCATTTT.